Listed here are 25 T cell receptor beta chains from one sample, sequenced in a study of beta chain features in type 1 diabetes. Study-wide findings and caveats: Shortening that was moderate but significant affected the TCRB CDR3s of Type 1 diabetes patients in all four CD4+ subsets.

No antigen has been identified for these receptors. Sequenced material consisted of expressed TCRB transcripts (all of the isolated RNA was reverse transcribed). Here immunoSEQ multiplex PCR was the method, and the copy in TCRdb shows in-frame clones only, minus some. The repertoire holds over 300,000 clones, with 7% to 10% as singletons. The sequenced sample was central memory CD4+ T cells from blood. These receptors originate from a man between 25 and 39 years old with type 1 diabetes.

The chain recombines TRBV5-6 with TRBJ1-2; D is unclear. The CDR3 sequence is 15 residues long. CDR1 is SGHDT, CDR2 YYEEEE, per germline. V lost 3 bases and J lost 2, with 14 bases in between. The CDR3 nucleotides read TGTGCCAGCAGCTCTCATAATGTGGGGAACTATGGCTACACCTTC. Amino acid sequence: CASSSHNVGNYGYTF. Filled out from reference TRBV5-6 and TRBJ1-2, the complete variable domain reads DAGVTQSPTHLIKTRGQQVTLRCSPKSGHDTVSWYQQALGQGPQFIFQYYEEEERQRGNFPDRFSGHQFPNYSSELNVNALLLGDSALYLCASSSHNVGNYGYTFGSGTRLTVV.

J is TRBJ1-1 and V is TRBV30; TRBD1 might be the D (6 bases). The V gene's germline CDR1 is GTSNPN and CDR2 SVGIG (reference sequence). Trimming left V 3 bases short and J 0 bases short, with 14 bases between. The CDR3 spans 15 residues. In DNA, the CDR3 is TGTGCCTGGAGCGATAACAGGGACATGAACACTGAAGCTTTCTTT. This sequence encodes CAWSDNRDMNTEAFF. The full variable domain, its missing parts supplied by reference TRBV30 and TRBJ1-1, is SQTIHQWPATLVQPVGSPLSLECTVEGTSNPNLYWYRQAAGRGLQLLFYSVGIGQISSEVPQNLSASRPQDRQFILSSKKLLLSDSGFYLCAWSDNRDMNTEAFFGQGTRLTVV.

This clone was counted between two and nine times. The gene calls are TRBV5-1 and TRBJ1-4; D remains unclear. The CDR3 covers 15 residues. CDR1 is SGHRS and CDR2 is YFSETQ in the germline V gene. V was cut by 4 bases and J by 6 bases, with 16 bases left in between. DNA for the CDR3: TGCGCCAGCAGCCTCAGGTCGTCGCCGGATGAAAAACTGTTTTTT. This codes for CASSLRSSPDEKLFF.

This clone was recorded a few times. The rearrangement links TRBV6-1 to TRBJ2-5; the D gene is possibly TRBD1 (6 bases). The germline V gene has CDR1 MNHNS and CDR2 SASEGT. Trimming removed 2 bases from V and 2 bases from J, with 9 bases in between. The CDR3 totals 14 residues. For the CDR3, the DNA is TGTGCCAGCAGTGAACGGACAGAACAAGAGACCCAGTACTTC. This encodes CASSERTEQETQYF.

This clone appeared a few times. This chain connects TRBV29-1 to TRBJ2-7; D is possibly TRBD1 (5 bases). V shed 6 bases and J shed 4 bases, with 19 bases lying between them. From germline, CDR1 is SQVTM and CDR2 ANQGSEA. This CDR3 spans 14 amino acids. The CDR3 sequence is CSVKTAGSRYEQYF. The CDR3, as DNA: TGCAGCGTAAAGACAGCAGGATCCCGTTACGAGCAGTACTTC.

This clone was observed a handful of times. The rearrangement joins TRBV19 to TRBJ2-3; D may match TRBD1 or TRBD2 (5 bases each). This CDR3 has 16 residues. The germline V gene has CDR1 LNHDA and CDR2 SQIVND (reference sequence). Trimming stripped 6 bases from V and 4 bases from J, with 20 bases between. The CDR3 loop reads CASRPRDPLWADTQYF. CDR3 nucleotides: TGTGCCAGTAGGCCCAGGGACCCCCTATGGGCAGATACGCAGTATTTT.

This clone was observed a few times. The V and J genes are TRBV19 and TRBJ2-2, with 11 positions matching TRBD2. Unmatched junction bases numbered 5, after V lost 3 bases and J lost 2 bases. The CDR3 extends over 17 amino acids. From germline, CDR1 is LNHDA and CDR2 SQIVND (reference sequence). CDR3 sequence (DNA): TGTGCCAGTAGTATTAGCGGGGGGGCGACCAACACCGGGGAGCTGTTTTTT. This encodes CASSISGGATNTGELFF.

The table lists this clone with a few counts. The V gene is TRBV7-2, the J gene TRBJ1-1; the D gene is possibly TRBD1 (5 bases). This CDR3 comprises 13 residues. Trimming took 5 bases from V and 9 from J, leaving 16 bases between them. The V gene's germline CDR1 is SGHTA and CDR2 FQGNSA. Written as DNA, the CDR3 is TGTGCCAGCAGCGCGAATGTGCGGACACAAGCTTTCTTT. It is translated as CASSANVRTQAFF. The whole variable domain, remainder taken from reference TRBV7-2 and TRBJ1-1, is GAGVSQSPSNKVTEKGKDVELRCDPISGHTALYWYRQSLGQGLEFLIYFQGNSAPDKSGLPSDRFSAERTGGSVSTLTIQRTQQEDSAVYLCASSANVRTQAFFGQGTRLTVV.

The J gene is TRBJ1-6, the V gene TRBV2; D unclear. CDR3 length equals 14 residues. The V end lost 1 base, the J end lost 14 bases, and 15 bases lay between the germline ends. The germline CDR1 and CDR2 sequences are SNHLY and FYNNEI. The DNA of the CDR3 is TGTGCCAGCAGTGAAGGGACCGCCGGGAGGGCCCTCCACTTT. This sequence encodes CASSEGTAGRALHF.

This clone was recorded many times. This chain joins TRBV6-6 and TRBJ2-5; TRBD2 is a possible D gene (5 bases). CDR1 and CDR2 (germline): MNHNY, SVGAGI (reference sequence). CDR3 length: 14 residues. Trimming left V 7 bases short and J 0 bases short, with 12 bases between. The CDR3 region is CASKGAMYQETQYF. CDR3 DNA sequence: TGTGCCAGCAAGGGAGCGATGTACCAAGAGACCCAGTACTTC.

This clone has a handful of counts. This chain uses TRBV7-2 with TRBJ2-3; 11 nucleotides match TRBD2. This CDR3 spans 16 amino acids. V was clipped by 5 bases and J by 4 bases; unmatched bases: 8. Germline CDR1 reads SGHTA; CDR2 reads FQGNSA. The CDR3 DNA follows: TGTGCCAGCAGCCCTTTAGCGGGGGGGCGCTCAGATACGCAGTATTTT. The encoded protein is CASSPLAGGRSDTQYF. The whole variable domain, remainder taken from reference TRBV7-2 and TRBJ2-3, is GAGVSQSPSNKVTEKGKDVELRCDPISGHTALYWYRQSLGQGLEFLIYFQGNSAPDKSGLPSDRFSAERTGGSVSTLTIQRTQQEDSAVYLCASSPLAGGRSDTQYFGPGTRLTVL.

The chain has TRBV14 and TRBJ2-2, with 8 bases identical to TRBD1. Germline assignment: CDR1 SGHDN and CDR2 FVKESK. With V trimmed by 2 bases and J by 4 bases, 15 bases remained unmatched. The CDR3 has 19 amino acids. CDR3 bases: TGTGCCAGCAGCCAAAACATCCCCCAGGGGGCCGGAGGCACCGGGGAGCTGTTTTTT. This codes for CASSQNIPQGAGGTGELFF.

The DNA for the CDR3 is TGCGCCAGCAGCCAAGAGCTGAGGGGGGCCACTGAAGCTTTCTTT. It yields the protein CASSQELRGATEAFF. The J gene is TRBJ1-1, the V gene TRBV4-3, with a possible D match to TRBD1 (6 bases). The length of the CDR3 is 15 residues. The germline V gene encodes CDR1 LGHNA and CDR2 YSLEER. Between the trimmed V and J ends, which lost 0 bases and 4 bases, there was a span of 12 bases.

Details on this clone: Additional DNA sequences in this sample encode the identical CDR3. The J gene is TRBJ2-3, the V gene TRBV7-9, with D unclear. The germline V and J ends were trimmed by 0 bases and 4 bases, with 5 bases remaining between them. This CDR3 spans 13 amino acids. In germline, CDR1 is SEHNR, CDR2 FQNEAQ (reference sequence). The CDR3 protein is CASSLAGPDTQYF. CDR3 coding DNA: TGTGCCAGCAGCTTAGCTGGCCCAGATACGCAGTATTTT.

This clone was recorded a few times. J is TRBJ1-6 and V is TRBV9; D ambiguous. The CDR3 consists of 12 residues. Germline CDR1 SGDLS, CDR2 YYNGEE. V lost 2 bases and J 9 bases, leaving 6 bases between the germline ends. The CDR3 coding sequence is TGTGCCAGCAGCGTTAGCGGTTCACCCCTCCACTTT. Translation gives CASSVSGSPLHF.

This clone was picked up a small number of times. This sequence joins TRBV2 and TRBJ2-3; D is uncertain. Deletions cut 7 bases from V and 5 bases from J, with 10 bases between. This CDR3 is built from 12 residues. The germline CDR1 and CDR2 sequences are SNHLY and FYNNEI. The CDR3 DNA follows: TGTGCCAGCAAAGGCGACGGAGATACGCAGTATTTT. Amino acid sequence: CASKGDGDTQYF. The whole variable domain, filled in from reference TRBV2 and TRBJ2-3, reads EPEVTQTPSHQVTQMGQEVILRCVPISNHLYFYWYRQILGQKVEFLVSFYNNEISEKSEIFDDQFSVERPDGSNFTLKIRSTKLEDSAMYFCASKGDGDTQYFGPGTRLTVL.

V gene TRBV10-3 combines with J gene TRBJ2-2; possibly TRBD2 for D (6 bases). The V gene's germline CDR1 is ENHRY and CDR2 SYGVKD. V lost 0 bases and J 6 bases, leaving 14 bases between the germline ends. This CDR3 has 16 residues. The CDR3 DNA reads TGTGCCATCAGTGAGTCGGCGACCACGGGGGCCGGGGAGCTGTTTTTT. Encoded protein: CAISESATTGAGELFF.

This clone was detected a few times. This chain uses TRBV9 with TRBJ1-5; D remains unclear. This CDR3 is 14 amino acids long. Germline V lookup: CDR1 SGDLS, CDR2 YYNGEE. V was clipped by 1 base and J by 6 bases, with 11 bases between them. This chain's CDR3 is CASSVQRTVQPQHF. The CDR3 DNA reads as TGTGCCAGCAGCGTACAGCGGACGGTTCAGCCCCAGCATTTT.

This clone was detected only a few times. The chain has TRBV27 and TRBJ2-3; D is unresolved. Germline CDR1 MNHEY, CDR2 SMNVEV (reference sequence). V lost 4 bases to trimming and J lost 8 bases, with 13 bases between them. The CDR3 covers 13 residues. CDR3 residues: CASSSSQLGTQYF. The CDR3 DNA follows: TGTGCCAGCAGTTCGAGCCAGCTCGGTACGCAGTATTTT.

This clone was detected a few times. At one of its ends the junction is not consistent with the germline gene, which may arise from a read error. The chain uses TRBV6-5 and TRBJ2-3, with TRBD1 matching 7 bases. Germline loops: CDR1 MNHEY, CDR2 SVGAGI. The CDR3 sequence is 13 residues long. CDR3 sequence (DNA): TGTGCCATCAGTACAGGGGATACAGATACGCAGTATTTT. It specifies CAISTGDTDTQYF.

In this sample, this clone turned up a few times. The chain combines TRBV11-2 with TRBJ2-2; 7 bases agree with TRBD2. J lost 2 bases, V lost 5 bases, and 2 bases had no gene match. CDR3 length: 14 amino acids. Per the germline V gene, CDR1 is SGHAT and CDR2 is FQNNGV. Written as DNA, the CDR3 is TGTGCCAGCAGCCTAGCGGCAAACACCGGGGAGCTGTTTTTT. Its protein is CASSLAANTGELFF.

Many counts were recorded for this clone. The chain links TRBV29-1 to TRBJ2-7, with 8 bases aligning to TRBD1. J was trimmed by 6 bases and V by 4 bases; bases with no gene match: 5. Germline lookup yields CDR1 SQVTM and CDR2 ANQGSEA. The CDR3 is made up of 12 amino acids. This CDR3 is CSVAGGNSEQYF. CDR3 bases: TGCAGCGTTGCAGGGGGCAATTCCGAGCAGTACTTC.

The V gene is TRBV27, the J gene TRBJ2-1, with TRBD2 matching 11 bases. The V segment lost 6 bases and the J segment 8 bases; nucleotides outside the gene matches: 6. This CDR3 has 14 residues. Germline CDR1 is MNHEY and CDR2 is SMNVEV (reference sequence). For the CDR3, the DNA is TGTGCCAGCAGGCTTAGCGGGGGGGCAGATGAGCAGTTCTTC. Translated, it gives CASRLSGGADEQFF.

V gene TRBV27 combines with J gene TRBJ1-2, with 7 bases aligning to TRBD1. V gave up 6 bases and J gave up 7 bases; unmatched junction bases: 8. Per germline, CDR1 MNHEY and CDR2 SMNVEV (reference sequence). The CDR3 length is 13 residues. The CDR3 nucleotides read TGTGCCAGCAGAAGCACACAGGGGTCTGGCTACACCTTC. It encodes CASRSTQGSGYTF.

CDR3 in amino acids: CASLPSTAYNSPLHF. The CDR3 nucleotides are TGTGCCAGCCTGCCCTCGACAGCCTATAATTCACCCCTCCACTTT. The chain recombines TRBV28 with TRBJ1-6; perhaps TRBD1 as D (5 bases). The CDR3 runs to 15 residues. Germline V CDR1 and CDR2: MDHEN, SYDVKM. Trimming took off 8 bases at V and 2 bases at J, with 13 bases between the two ends.